Below are 19 T cell receptor beta chains sequenced from a single sample in a study of CD8 T cells in ankylosing spondylitis. MiXCR was run by TCRdb on the 5' RACE reads, yielding one entry per CDR3 protein. The profile shows approximately 200,000 distinct CDR3 sequences, about 13% of them singletons. Sequencing was done on a sample of blood, either unsorted or a sorted T cell fraction (not recorded which). These receptors were collected from a male donor with ankylosing spondylitis or in good health (not recorded which).

This clonotype was picked up a small number of times. The genes are TRBV4-1 and TRBJ2-7, with TRBD2 identical over 10 bases. The germline V gene encodes CDR1 MGHRA and CDR2 YSYEKL. CDR3 length equals 18 residues. V lost 1 base, J lost 4 bases, and 13 bases stayed unmatched. The CDR3 reads CASSQALAGVVGLYEQYF. In nucleotides, the CDR3 is TGCGCCAGCAGCCAAGCCCTAGCGGGAGTTGTCGGTTTGTACGAGCAGTACTTC.

This clonotype was counted a few times. The chain carries TRBV11-3 and TRBJ2-4; D may be TRBD2 (5 bases). V was clipped by 4 bases and J by 0 bases, with 28 bases between them. Germline CDR1 SGHNT, CDR2 YENEEA. The CDR3 is 21 amino acids. This CDR3 is CASSSREDDWSGSPAKNIQYF. The CDR3 DNA reads TGTGCCAGCAGCTCCAGAGAGGATGACTGGAGTGGGAGTCCAGCCAAAAACATTCAGTACTTC.

In its sample, this clonotype was seen a few times. The V and J genes are TRBV6-1 and TRBJ1-2, with 7 bases identical to TRBD1. CDR3 length: 14 amino acids. The germline V gene has CDR1 MNHNS and CDR2 SASEGT. The junction had 9 bases not matched to a gene; V was cut back by 7 bases and J by 4 bases. The CDR3 spells CASIGTASGYGYTF. CDR3 DNA sequence: TGTGCCAGCATCGGGACAGCCTCGGGCTATGGCTACACCTTC.

This clonotype was seen only a few times. The J gene is TRBJ1-6, the V gene TRBV12-3 or TRBV12-4; D is unresolved. V lost 3 bases and J lost 9, with 12 bases in between. The CDR3 length is 14 residues. The CDR3 DNA reads TGTGCCAGCAGTTTTAGTGATACGGGTTCACCCCTCCACTTT. This gives the protein CASSFSDTGSPLHF.

The table lists this clonotype with many counts. The chain recombines TRBV6-1 with TRBJ2-2, with 8 bases that match TRBD2. V was clipped by 5 bases and J by 3 bases; unmatched bases: 5. Per the germline V gene, CDR1 is MNHNS and CDR2 is SASEGT. This CDR3 contains 15 residues. The CDR3 DNA sequence: TGTGCCAGCAGTCTCTCAGCGGGAGACACCGGGGAGCTGTTTTTT. It codes for CASSLSAGDTGELFF.

The chain combines TRBV7-6 with TRBJ2-3; 7 bases agree with TRBD2. V was pared by 5 bases and J by 2 bases, with 7 bases of the junction left unmatched. From germline, CDR1 is SGHVS and CDR2 FNYEAQ. The CDR3 contains 15 residues. The CDR3 DNA follows: TGTGCCAGCAGCCTACTAGCGAGCCCCACAGATACGCAGTATTTT. This codes for CASSLLASPTDTQYF.

This clonotype has at least ten counts. This chain connects TRBV7-9 to TRBJ1-4; no definite D call. This CDR3 has 13 amino acids. Germline V lookup: CDR1 SEHNR, CDR2 FQNEAQ (reference sequence). Trimming took off 11 bases at V and 0 bases at J, with 10 bases between the two ends. This CDR3 is CASSWATNEKLFF. The CDR3, as DNA: TGTGCCTCTTCCTGGGCAACTAATGAAAAACTGTTTTTT.

The gene calls are TRBV11-2 and TRBJ1-2; TRBD1 matches 7 bases. Germline CDR1 reads SGHAT; CDR2 reads FQNNGV. Germline trimming cut 2 bases from V and 1 base from J; bases unmatched to any gene: 4. This CDR3 is built from 15 residues. This CDR3 reads CASSLITGVNYGYTF. CDR3 DNA sequence: TGTGCCAGCAGCTTAATAACAGGGGTTAACTATGGCTACACCTTC. Full variable domain (outside the CDR3, taken from reference TRBV11-2 and TRBJ1-2): EAGVAQSPRYKIIEKRQSVAFWCNPISGHATLYWYQQILGQGPKLLIQFQNNGVVDDSQLPKDRFSAERLKGVDSTLKIQPAKLEDSAVYLCASSLITGVNYGYTFGSGTRLTVV.

The sample holds a few counts of this clonotype. The rearrangement joins TRBV5-5 to TRBJ2-1; D is possibly TRBD1 or TRBD2 (5 bases each). The V gene's germline CDR1 is SGHKS and CDR2 YYEKEE (reference sequence). The germline V and J ends were trimmed by 5 bases and 0 bases, with 12 bases remaining between them. This CDR3 contains 15 residues. CDR3 bases: TGTGCCAGCAGGTGGGACCCCTACTCCTACAATGAGCAGTTCTTC. Protein: CASRWDPYSYNEQFF.

Written as DNA, the CDR3 is TGTGCCAGCAGCGAATTCCGGGCCCAGGGGACCCAGTACTTC. Amino acid sequence: CASSEFRAQGTQYF. The chain has TRBV6-1 and TRBJ2-5; a possible D gene is TRBD1 (5 bases). Trimming pared 6 bases from V and 7 bases from J, leaving 18 bases between. CDR3 length equals 14 residues. Germline V gene data show CDR1 as MNHNS and CDR2 as SASEGT.

This sequence joins TRBV6-2 or TRBV6-3 and TRBJ2-6, with D possibly being TRBD1 (5 bases). V lost 0 bases and J lost 2, with 8 bases in between. Germline V gene data show CDR1 as MNHEY and CDR2 as SVGEGT. CDR3 size: 16 residues. CDR3 region: CASSYSSGTGANVLTF. The CDR3 bases are TGTGCCAGCAGTTACTCGTCAGGGACTGGGGCCAACGTCCTGACTTTC.

CDR3 sequence: CASSQFVPEGGYNEQFF. The CDR3 nucleotides are TGCGCCAGCAGCCAATTTGTTCCTGAGGGAGGGTACAATGAGCAGTTCTTC. The chain is built from TRBV4-1 and TRBJ2-1, with TRBD2 matching over 7 bases. The CDR3 has 17 amino acids. After removal of 2 bases from V and 4 bases from J, the junction contained 11 bases not matched to a gene. The germline V gene has CDR1 MGHRA and CDR2 YSYEKL.

The gene calls are TRBV20-1 and TRBJ1-6; D call uncertain. The germline CDR1 and CDR2 sequences are DFQATT and SNEGSKA (reference sequence). With 4 bases removed from V and 8 bases from J, the gap between germline ends came to 15 bases. This CDR3 contains 14 residues. The CDR3: CSAKTEILDSPLHF. CDR3 nucleotide sequence: TGCAGTGCTAAAACAGAGATTTTGGATTCACCCCTCCACTTT.

This clonotype was detected only a few times. The V gene is TRBV4-1, the J gene TRBJ1-1; 7 nucleotides line up with TRBD1. The germline gives CDR1 MGHRA, CDR2 YSYEKL. The CDR3 covers 13 residues. Unmatched junction bases numbered 8, after V lost 5 bases and J lost 8 bases. CDR3 amino acids: CASSSEKQGEAFF. The CDR3, as DNA: TGCGCCAGCAGCTCTGAAAAACAGGGGGAAGCTTTCTTT.

This clonotype was detected a few times. The V and J genes are TRBV6-2 or TRBV6-3 and TRBJ2-7, with D perhaps matching TRBD1 (8 bases). V was trimmed by 6 bases and J by 1 base, leaving 16 bases between them. CDR1 is MNHEY and CDR2 is SVGEGT in the germline V gene. The CDR3 spans 15 residues. The CDR3 nucleotides read TGTGCCAGCAGCGCCCAGCGGGACAGGTCCTACGAGCAGTACTTC. It is translated as CASSAQRDRSYEQYF.

The chain carries TRBV7-8 and TRBJ2-7; either TRBD1 or TRBD2 may supply D (6 bases each). The CDR3 is made up of 16 amino acids. V lost 4 bases and J 2 bases, leaving 18 bases between the germline ends. Germline values: CDR1 SGHVS, CDR2 FQNEAQ. The CDR3 region is CASSWDKRAPTYEQYF. The CDR3 DNA reads as TGTGCCAGCAGCTGGGACAAGCGGGCACCGACCTACGAGCAGTACTTC.

The table lists this clonotype with many counts. The V gene is TRBV5-1, the J gene TRBJ2-5, with D possibly being TRBD2 (6 bases). Germline CDR1 is SGHRS and CDR2 is YFSETQ. The V gene lost 4 bases and the J gene lost 5 bases, with 18 bases spanning the gap. This CDR3 contains 15 residues. CDR3 sequence reads: CASSASGTSGETQYF. The CDR3, as DNA: TGCGCCAGCAGCGCATCCGGGACTTCTGGGGAGACCCAGTACTTC.

This clonotype occurred a few times. The gene calls are TRBV3-1 and TRBJ2-4, with D perhaps TRBD1 (5 bases). This CDR3 comprises 16 residues. V gave up 1 base and J gave up 0 bases, with 10 bases separating them. Germline loops: CDR1 LGHDT, CDR2 YNNKEL (reference sequence). CDR3 sequence (DNA): TGTGCCAGCAGCCAAGGTTTGGGGCTAGCCAAAAACATTCAGTACTTC. Translating gives CASSQGLGLAKNIQYF.

This clonotype was seen ten or more times. V usage is TRBV5-1 and J usage is TRBJ1-4; 8 bases align to TRBD1. The ends lost 0 bases at V and 3 bases at J; junction bases unmatched: 1. CDR3 size: 15 residues. Germline V gives CDR1 SGHRS, CDR2 YFSETQ. The chain's CDR3 is CASSLGTGPNEKLFF. For the CDR3, the DNA is TGCGCCAGCAGCTTGGGGACAGGGCCTAATGAAAAACTGTTTTTT.